The TCR beta chain under discussion was sequenced for a study of PD-1 blockade in mismatch repair-deficient tumors. Overall study: Patients had around 11 mismatch repair-deficient cancer types, all previously treated and progressing.

The repertoire was sequenced with immunoSEQ multiplex PCR; TCRdb's copy has only in-frame clones and lacks some. The sample records 100,000 to 150,000 clones, around 83% being singletons. TCR sequencing covered a few patients who responded to pembrolizumab. The germline gives CDR1 LNHDA, CDR2 SQIVND (reference sequence). Unmatched junction bases numbered 6, after V lost 7 bases and J lost 2 bases. CDR3 length equals 15 residues. Specimen: peripheral blood, collected 44 weeks after starting pembrolizumab. The chain recombines TRBV19 with TRBJ1-3, with 9 bases matching TRBD1. The receptor was derived from an adult with mismatch repair-deficient cancer. CDR3 in amino acids: CASTTRQGAGNTIYF. Written as DNA, the CDR3 is TGTGCCAGTACCACAAGACAGGGGGCTGGAAACACCATATATTTT.